This T cell receptor (beta chain) was profiled in a study of T cell changes during pregnancy in multiple sclerosis. Some clones are missing from TCRdb's copy, which holds only in-frame ones; the method was immunoSEQ multiplex PCR. The data hold approximately 58,000 clones, with 80% to 95% observed a single time. The source is a female donor in good health, enrolled as a control in a pregnancy study. The starting material was peripheral blood, obtained in the second trimester of pregnancy.

CDR3 protein: CASRQQGRGNRETQYF. CDR3 in DNA: TGTGCCAGCAGACAGCAGGGCCGAGGTAATAGAGAGACCCAGTACTTC. This sequence joins TRBV27 and TRBJ2-5; a weak D match, TRBD1 (5 bases). The CDR3 loop spans 16 amino acids. V lost 6 bases and J lost 4, with 21 bases in between. Germline assignment: CDR1 MNHEY and CDR2 SMNVEV (reference sequence).